What follows describes a single T cell receptor beta chain. V was pared by 7 bases and J by 1 base, with 10 bases between. The CDR3 loop spans 13 amino acids. These data come from a study of blood T cell repertoires in COVID-19. As for the study in general: The United States, Italy and Spain supplied acute and convalescent COVID-19 samples.

Per the authors' pipeline: Estimated nucleated cell counts came from reference gene primer amplification. Only in-frame clones appear in the TCRdb table, and some are missing; sequencing was by immunoSEQ multiplex PCR. V and J calls and clone size are as listed in that table; D and trimming were resolved from the DNA. This sample has 95,000 to 150,000 clones, with 70% to 90% found just once. This clonotype originated in a man between 35 and 55 years old with acute or convalescent COVID-19. The chain links TRBV12-3 or TRBV12-4 to TRBJ1-1; D gene unclear. The sequenced sample consisted of peripheral blood. The CDR3 region is CASTLLRNTEAFF. In nucleotides, the CDR3 is TGTGCCAGCACCCTGCTCAGGAACACTGAAGCTTTCTTT.